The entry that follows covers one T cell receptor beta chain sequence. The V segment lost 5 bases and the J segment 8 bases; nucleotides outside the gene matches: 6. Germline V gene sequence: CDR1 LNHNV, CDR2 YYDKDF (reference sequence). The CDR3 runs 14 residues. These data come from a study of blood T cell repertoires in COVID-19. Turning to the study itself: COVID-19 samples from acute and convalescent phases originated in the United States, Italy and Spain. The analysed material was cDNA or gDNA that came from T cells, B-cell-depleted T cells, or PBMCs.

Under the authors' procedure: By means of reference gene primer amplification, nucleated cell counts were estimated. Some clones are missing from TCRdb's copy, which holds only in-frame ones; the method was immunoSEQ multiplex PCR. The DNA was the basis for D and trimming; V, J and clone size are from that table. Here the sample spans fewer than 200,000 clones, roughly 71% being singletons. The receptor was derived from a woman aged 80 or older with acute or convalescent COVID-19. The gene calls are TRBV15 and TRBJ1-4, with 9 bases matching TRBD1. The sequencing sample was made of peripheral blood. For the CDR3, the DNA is TGTGCCACCAGCCCGGGACAGGGAAAGGAAAAACTGTTTTTT. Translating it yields CATSPGQGKEKLFF.